This T cell receptor (beta chain) was observed in a study of T cell repertoires in cytomegalovirus infection. A single record per CDR3 protein comes from TCRdb applying MiXCR to the reads. The sample holds some 590,000 distinct CDR3 sequences, 40% seen once. Trimming at V came to 5 bases and at J to 2 bases, leaving 11 bases not matched to a gene. The germline CDR1 and CDR2 sequences are SGHTA and FQGNSA. The CDR3 loop spans 17 amino acids. Turning to this clonotype: Its specificity is not known.

V usage is TRBV7-2 and J usage is TRBJ2-7, with 11 bases that match TRBD1. The TCR sequence derives from a human donor in good health (CMV status not recorded). Some clones in this sample may be carry-over from other donors' samples. The sample was cultured PBMCs, taken from culture after CMV antigen stimulation. In DNA form, the CDR3 reads TGTGCCAGCAGCACCGGGACAGGGGGTATCGTACCCTACGAGCAGTACTTC. Protein: CASSTGTGGIVPYEQYF. The full variable domain, with the rest looked up from reference TRBV7-2 and TRBJ2-7, is GAGVSQSPSNKVTEKGKDVELRCDPISGHTALYWYRQSLGQGLEFLIYFQGNSAPDKSGLPSDRFSAERTGGSVSTLTIQRTQQEDSAVYLCASSTGTGGIVPYEQYFGPGTRLTVT.